This TCR beta chain was found in a study of CXCR3-negative and CXCR3-positive naive CD8 T cells. Study outcomes and limitations: The study found that naive CXCR3-negative and CXCR3-positive cells shared TRBV-TRBJ usage, while memory cells differed. Compared with CXCR3-negative naive cells, CXCR3-positive naive cells showed more hydrophobic TRB CDR3s. Cryopreservation partially decreased CXCR3 expression, and most assays used fresh PBMCs.

Every CD8+ subset sample held 300,000 flow-sorted cells, done in triplicate. Remarks on this clonotype: Its matching antigen is unknown.

The V gene's germline CDR1 is SGDLS and CDR2 YYNGEE. The CDR3 consists of 14 residues. Through 5' RACE with UMI labels, the TRB cDNA libraries were prepared. From the 5' RACE reads, TCRdb lists one entry per CDR3 protein and no DNA. The specimen's table records about 150,000 distinct CDR3 sequences. The source material was naive CXCR3+ CD8+ T cells from blood. Subset reported: CD45RO-CCR7+CD27+CD95- naive CD8+ T cells expressing CXCR3 (TNR3+). The chain carries TRBV9 and TRBJ2-7; TCRdb outputs TRBD1, but without DNA this stays unchecked. This sequence was found in a human donor in good health. Some clones in this sample may be carry-over from other donors' samples. CDR3 loop: CASSGRTGEYEQYF.